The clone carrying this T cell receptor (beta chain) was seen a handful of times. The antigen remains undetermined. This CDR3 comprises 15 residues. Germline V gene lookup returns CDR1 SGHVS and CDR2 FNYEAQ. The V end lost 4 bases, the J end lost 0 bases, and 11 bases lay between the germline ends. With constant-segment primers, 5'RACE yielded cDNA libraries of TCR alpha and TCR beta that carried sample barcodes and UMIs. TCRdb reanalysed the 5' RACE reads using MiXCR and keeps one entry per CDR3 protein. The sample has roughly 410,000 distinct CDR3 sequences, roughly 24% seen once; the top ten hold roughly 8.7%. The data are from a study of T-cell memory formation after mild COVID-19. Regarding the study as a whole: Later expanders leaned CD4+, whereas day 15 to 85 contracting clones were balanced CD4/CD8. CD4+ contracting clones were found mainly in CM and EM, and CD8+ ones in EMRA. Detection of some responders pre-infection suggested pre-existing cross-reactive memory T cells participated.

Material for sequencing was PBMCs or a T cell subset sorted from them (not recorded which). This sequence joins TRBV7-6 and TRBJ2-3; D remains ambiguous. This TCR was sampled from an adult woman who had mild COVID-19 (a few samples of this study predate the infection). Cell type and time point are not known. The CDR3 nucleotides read TGTGCCAGCAGCTCCTCACTGACTAGCACAGATACGCAGTATTTT. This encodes CASSSSLTSTDTQYF. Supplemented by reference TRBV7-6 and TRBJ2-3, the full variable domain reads GAGVSQSPRYKVTKRGQDVALRCDPISGHVSLYWYRQALGQGPEFLTYFNYEAQQDKSGLPNDRFSAERPEGSISTLTIQRTEQRDSAMYRCASSSSLTSTDTQYFGPGTRLTVL.